This T cell receptor (beta chain) emerged from a study of regulatory T cells in long-lasting Graves disease. Building of the TCR beta libraries involved iRepertoire HTBI primers and Arm-PCR of CDR3 regions. TCRdb processed the multiplex PCR reads anew with MiXCR; each CDR3 protein has one entry. The sample has about 470,000 distinct CDR3 sequences, about 22% seen once. V was trimmed by 6 bases and J by 0 bases, leaving 14 bases between them. This CDR3 has 16 residues. Time point specified: persistent/refractory GD, antithyroid drugs over 5 years with positive TRAb. The authors made the TCR library using RNA they extracted from PBMCs. Whole-study findings and limits: Graves' patients with persistent disease showed TCR diversity lower than patients newly diagnosed. Persistent disease exhibited a predilection for TRBV28, TRBJ1-2 and TRBJ2-5.

In this sample, this clonotype turned up many times. Its target is unknown. The chain carries TRBV12-3 or TRBV12-4 and TRBJ1-4; D gene uncertain. The source was peripheral blood mononuclear cells (PBMCs), collected when the disease was refractory, from a patient treated with antithyroid drugs. The TCR comes from a female donor with Graves disease. The CDR3 loop reads CASSLFDPATNEKLFF. CDR3 DNA: TGTGCCAGCAGCCTCTTTGATCCCGCAACTAATGAAAAACTGTTTTTT.